The T cell receptor beta chain under discussion was sequenced for a study of cytomegalovirus exposure and HLA in healthy donors (dated by TCRdb to between 2016 and 2019). General notes on the study: In an earlier analysis of under 600 of the donors, roughly 300 Gb of sequence data and 100 million or so unique TCR beta sequences from about 190 million T cells were reported. Roughly 300 gigabases of sequencing data and around 90 million unique TCR sequences made up an early release that covered several hundred HLA-typed donors. Of the approximately 400 genotyped donors, approximately 83% fell in the genetic ancestry cluster associated with self-reported Caucasian donors. The aim of the study was to test whether cataloging public T cell receptors could identify signatures of past pathogen exposure. The study profiled the T cell repertoires of some 610 subjects by immunosequencing and related them to cytomegalovirus serostatus. Besides the first cohort of more than 650 subjects, a separate validation cohort made up of 120 or so different subjects was used. High-throughput TCR immunosequencing, statistical association of individual TCRs with disease status, and machine learning were combined to predict cytomegalovirus infection status. To study patterns of TCR occurrence, a later analysis re-analyzed previously published TCR beta repertoires from several hundred donors and added high-resolution HLA genotyping. The later analysis used no new phenotypic data to find candidate immune exposures, relying instead on TCR beta sequences and their occurrence across donors. To decide whether each TCR beta V gene segment behaved as functional or pseudogenic, an earlier analysis of some 580 of the donors relied on high-throughput TCR beta sequencing. Donor age, sex, ethnicity and CMV serostatus were compiled alongside the repertoire data. Genome-wide SNP genotypes for about 55% of the roughly 670 donors were used in a later genetic analysis, which treated that subset as a discovery cohort. Every repertoire in the discovery cohort had been generated on one and the same sequencing platform. Class I and class II HLA loci were covered by the typing at four-digit resolution. The number of typed donors differed by locus: about 620-640 for A, B, C, DRB1 and DQB1; some 500 for DQA1; over 600 for DPA1; and 450 to 480 for DPB1. Several DR-DQ haplotypes were handled as single units for association and clustering, since linkage in the cohort was strong. On average, around 240,000 unique TCR beta nucleotide sequences were sequenced per donor among 300 to 500 genotyped donors of the cohort, with about 19% of those sequences being non-productive. What the research found in general, with its limitations: The sequencing pipeline was judged likely to have produced a cluster of highly shared sequence variants as a technical artifact. Sequencing depth was assumed to be roughly uniform across donors in the presence/absence analyses, though that assumption may not hold. The study listed 150 to 200 TCR beta chains as associated with cytomegalovirus. Because counts were too low, 15 or so rarely observed V segments, including chromosome 9 orphons, were excluded from the earlier analysis of 587 of the donors. According to the authors, the approach could potentially be generalized to other disease states and immunological phenotypes. In an earlier analysis of roughly 560 of the donors, most TCR beta V segments were observed in productive rearrangements about 90% or about 30% of the time, broadly matching IMGT annotations. CMV serostatus was the only immune exposure information available for the cohort. Most CMV-associated TCR beta chains appeared to be HLA-restricted in a later analysis, and the HLA associations seemed to be driven largely by CMV exposure. Three of the identified cytomegalovirus-associated TCR beta chains were confirmed in vitro to be specific for cytomegalovirus antigens. A further reported finding was that TCR beta sequences accurately predicted the HLA-A and HLA-B alleles for most subjects in the first cohort. Most TCR sequences were seen in very few donors, while some public TCRs were found in many individuals. Specific HLA alleles were associated with 16,951 TCR beta sequences at a false discovery rate of 0.05 in a later analysis. Because HLA typing was unavailable for some donors at each locus, only the typed subset was used in association tests. Some IMGT-functional V segments, including TRBV6-2 and TRBV6-3, could not be told apart with the 87-base-pair reads, so those segments were excluded. A later analysis found that HLA-associated TCR beta chains were more clonally expanded and had lower generation probabilities than equally common non-associated chains. Correlated functional status among segregating V segments might be attributable to linkage disequilibrium, but an unknown experimental factor could not be ruled out. According to a later analysis, TCR association rates differed among HLA loci, with DRB1 alleles showing the most associated TCRs and HLA-C alleles showing the fewest. Compared with the 666-donor mean, donors in an Asian-associated ancestry cluster had fewer N-insertions in productive TCRs, according to a later genetic analysis. The classifier was reported to diagnose cytomegalovirus status with high specificity and sensitivity in both the original and validation cohorts. In a later analysis, several top co-occurrence clusters were reported to appear linked to parvovirus B19, influenza, CMV and Epstein-Barr virus. In this cohort, only TCR beta chains were sequenced, and detectable features were limited by the absence of alpha or paired-chain data. When HLA alleles, especially DR and DQ, strongly co-occurred, TCR associations were difficult to assign to individual alleles. V-gene and J-gene trimming of TCR beta chains was associated with a missense DCLRE1C variant in a later genetic analysis, and the association was replicated in an independent cohort.

Library preparation used the immunoSEQ multiplex PCR assay. The multiplex PCR relied on a mix of 60 forward primers for TCR Vbeta segments and 13 reverse primers for TCR Jbeta segments. The CDR3 region of rearranged TCR beta genes was amplified from genomic DNA with a multiplex PCR assay. Amplified TCR beta libraries were sequenced as 87-base-pair reads on the Illumina HiSeq System. On the authors' methods: A later analysis counted 65 million to 90 million unique TCR beta chains across the 550 to 750 repertoires, and 9 million to 14 million of these chains were shared by at least two donors. Raw reads were error-corrected and collapsed into unique sequences by a nearest-neighbor algorithm in which closely related sequences were merged to remove PCR and sequencing errors. V, D and J gene segments were assigned by aligning CDR3 sequences to IMGT reference sequences. For a sequence to be retained, a match of at least six nucleotides to both a V gene segment and a J gene segment was required. A rearrangement counted as productive if the CDR3 had no stop codons and remained in frame with V and J, and every other rearrangement counted as non-productive. CDR3 was defined by IMGT convention, running from the second conserved V-encoded cysteine to the conserved J-encoded phenylalanine. In an earlier analysis of roughly 580 of the donors, sequences lacking an unambiguous match to a single V gene segment were excluded. In an earlier analysis of 450 to 700 of the donors, V segments were called functional above 56.7% productive rearrangements and were called segregating when the between-donor standard deviation exceeded 5%. A statistical classification framework was built to diagnose cytomegalovirus status from the catalog of TCR beta chain sequences. A later analysis assigned V and J genes by comparing TCR nucleotide sequences with IMGT/GENE-DB human TR gene sequences. Using the TCRdist pipeline, a later analysis assigned CDR3 sequences along with most-parsimonious VDJ recombination scenarios. In a later analysis, each TCR beta chain was defined by its CDR3 amino acid sequence together with its V-gene family, and reads lacking a unique V-gene family were excluded. In a later analysis, some 600 highly shared, low-generation-probability nucleotide sequences were removed to address suspected cross-contamination and a sequencing artifact. In a later analysis, a clonal expansion index was calculated for each public chain from normalized within-repertoire ranks of inferred template counts. A later analysis computed generation probabilities with a VDJ recombination model fitted to out-of-frame rearrangements, and checked the results against IGoR. In a later analysis, hypergeometric tests were used to score TCR-TCR, TCR-HLA and TCR-CMV co-occurrence, with a repertoire-size bias correction applied to TCR pairs. To estimate false discovery rates, a later analysis permuted the HLA or CMV assignments 20 times. In a later analysis, co-occurring TCRs were grouped using DBSCAN, and TCRdist sequence similarity was added for clustering within HLA-allele-positive subsets. Repertoires with fewer than 30,000 or more than 120,000 public chains were left out of co-occurrence clustering, as were roughly five repertoires with anomalous nucleotide sharing. What TCRdb holds here is the immuneACCESS table cut down to in-frame rearrangements. Part of the clones is not present; checked against another copy, under half of the missing clones reflect an unresolved V gene, and the others are unexplained. Clone size and the V and J calls come from that table; the DNA yielded D and trimming. The sample table lists hundreds of thousands of clones, around 80% of them with a count of one. 0.58% of the sample rests with the top ten.

The cohort comprised 666 healthy bone marrow donors. All cohort members were sampled while nominally healthy, although unrecorded immune exposures were likely present. The donor tested CMV seronegative and was one of the 352 seronegative cohort members. Every donor gave a peripheral blood sample, and the peripheral blood mononuclear cells from that sample were used for TCR beta sequencing. Genomic DNA was extracted from the blood cell samples with the Qiagen DNeasy Blood Extraction Kit. This clone was seen only once. Its antigen remains undetermined. Base quality data are lacking; no much larger clone is found one base away. Reading from cysteine to phenylalanine, the CDR3 counts 17 amino acids. The retained sequence is limited to the CDR3, 51 bases, with the frame set at the first base. CDR1 SGHRS and CDR2 YFSETQ are derived from the germline V gene. V loses 0 bases, J loses 5 bases, and the germline ends lie 19 bases apart.

The receptor was derived from a woman in her thirties or forties in good health and CMV-seronegative. The chain is made from TRBV5-1 and TRBJ2-3; the D gene is perhaps TRBD2, from 6 matching bases. The source material was PBMCs. This receptor has the CDR3 CASSLAGFWASEDTQYF. The bases are TGCGCCAGCAGCTTGGCCGGGTTTTGGGCTAGCGAAGATACGCAGTATTTT. The full variable domain, with segments outside the CDR3 supplied by the reference TRBV5-1 and TRBJ2-3 proteins, appears as KAGVTQTPRYLIKTRGQQVTLSCSPISGHRSVSWYQQTPGQGLQFLFEYFSETQRNKGNFPGRFSGRQFSNSRSEMNVSTLELGDSALYLCASSLAGFWASEDTQYFGPGTRLTVL.